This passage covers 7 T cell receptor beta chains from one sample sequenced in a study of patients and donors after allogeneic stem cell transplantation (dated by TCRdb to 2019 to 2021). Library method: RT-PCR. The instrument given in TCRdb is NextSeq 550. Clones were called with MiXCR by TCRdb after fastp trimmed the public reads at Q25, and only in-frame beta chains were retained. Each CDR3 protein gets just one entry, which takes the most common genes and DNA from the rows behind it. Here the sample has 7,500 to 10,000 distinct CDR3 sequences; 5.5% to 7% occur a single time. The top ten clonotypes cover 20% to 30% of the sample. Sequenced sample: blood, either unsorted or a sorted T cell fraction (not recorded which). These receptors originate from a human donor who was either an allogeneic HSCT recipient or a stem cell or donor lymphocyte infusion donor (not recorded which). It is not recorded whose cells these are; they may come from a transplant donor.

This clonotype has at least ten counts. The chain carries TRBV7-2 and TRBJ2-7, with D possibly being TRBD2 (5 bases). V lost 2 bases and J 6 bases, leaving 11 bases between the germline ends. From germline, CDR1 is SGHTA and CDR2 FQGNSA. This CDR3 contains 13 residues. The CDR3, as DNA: TGTGCCAGCAGCTTAACTAGTGAACTCGAGCAGTACTTC. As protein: CASSLTSELEQYF. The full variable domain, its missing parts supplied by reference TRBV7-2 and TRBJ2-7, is GAGVSQSPSNKVTEKGKDVELRCDPISGHTALYWYRQSLGQGLEFLIYFQGNSAPDKSGLPSDRFSAERTGGSVSTLTIQRTQQEDSAVYLCASSLTSELEQYFGPGTRLTVT.

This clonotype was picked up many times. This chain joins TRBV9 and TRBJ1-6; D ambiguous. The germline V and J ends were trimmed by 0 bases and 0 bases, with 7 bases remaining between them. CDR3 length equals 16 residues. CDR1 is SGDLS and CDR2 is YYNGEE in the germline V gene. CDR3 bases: TGTGCCAGCAGCGTAGGCCCGAGCTCCTATAATTCACCCCTCCACTTT. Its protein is CASSVGPSSYNSPLHF.

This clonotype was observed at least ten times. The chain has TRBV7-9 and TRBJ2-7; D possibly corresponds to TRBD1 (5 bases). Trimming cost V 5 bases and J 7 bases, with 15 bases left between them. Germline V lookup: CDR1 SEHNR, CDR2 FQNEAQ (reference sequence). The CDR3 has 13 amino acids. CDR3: CASSPRGTQEQYF. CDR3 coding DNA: TGTGCCAGCAGCCCTAGGGGCACACAAGAGCAGTACTTC.

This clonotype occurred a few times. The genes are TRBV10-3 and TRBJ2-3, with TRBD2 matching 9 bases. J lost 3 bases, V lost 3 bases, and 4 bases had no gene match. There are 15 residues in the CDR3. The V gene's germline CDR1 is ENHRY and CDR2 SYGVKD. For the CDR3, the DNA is TGTGCCATCAGTGATTTGGCGGGAGGGACAGATACGCAGTATTTT. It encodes CAISDLAGGTDTQYF.

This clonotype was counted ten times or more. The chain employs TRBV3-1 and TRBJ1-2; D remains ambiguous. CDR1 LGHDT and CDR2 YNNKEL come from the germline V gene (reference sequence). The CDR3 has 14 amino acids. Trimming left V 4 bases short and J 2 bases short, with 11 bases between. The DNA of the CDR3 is TGTGCCAGCAGCCTCAGGTTGACGAACTATGGCTACACCTTC. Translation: CASSLRLTNYGYTF. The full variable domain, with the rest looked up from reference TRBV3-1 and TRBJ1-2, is DTAVSQTPKYLVTQMGNDKSIKCEQNLGHDTMYWYKQDSKKFLKIMFSYNNKELIINETVPNRFSPKSPDKAHLNLHINSLELGDSAVYFCASSLRLTNYGYTFGSGTRLTVV.

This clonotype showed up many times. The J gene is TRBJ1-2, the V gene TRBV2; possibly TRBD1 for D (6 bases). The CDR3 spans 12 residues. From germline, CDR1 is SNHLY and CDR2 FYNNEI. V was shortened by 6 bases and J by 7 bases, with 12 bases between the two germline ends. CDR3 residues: CASSVDSFGYTF. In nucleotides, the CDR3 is TGTGCCAGCAGCGTGGACAGTTTTGGCTACACCTTC.

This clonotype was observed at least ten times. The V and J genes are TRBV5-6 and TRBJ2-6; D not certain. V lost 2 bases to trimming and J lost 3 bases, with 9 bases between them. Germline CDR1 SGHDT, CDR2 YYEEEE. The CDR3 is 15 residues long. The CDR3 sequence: CASSFLDGGANVLTF. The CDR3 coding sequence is TGTGCCAGCAGCTTCCTGGACGGTGGGGCCAACGTCCTGACTTTC.